The 27 T cell receptor beta chains listed next were all sequenced from one sample in a study of T cell responses to AZD1222 COVID-19 vaccine. Assay used: immunoSEQ multiplex PCR; TCRdb lists only in-frame clones, some missing. The repertoire holds around 140,000 clones, with approximately 90% as singletons. The source was peripheral blood, collected 28 days after the second AZD1222 dose. These TCRs come from an adult who received the AZD1222 COVID-19 vaccine.

The rearrangement links TRBV19 to TRBJ1-1; 11 positions match TRBD1. J gave up 8 bases and V 5 bases, and 10 bases lay outside the gene matches. The CDR3 consists of 15 residues. Germline V gene data show CDR1 as LNHDA and CDR2 as SQIVND (reference sequence). Written as DNA, the CDR3 is TGTGCCAGTAGTCGGGACAGGGGGGCCCGATCGGAAGCTTTCTTT. As protein: CASSRDRGARSEAFF.

The J gene is TRBJ2-1, the V gene TRBV7-2; weak D call: TRBD2 (5 bases). V gave up 5 bases and J gave up 0 bases, with 14 bases separating them. In germline, CDR1 is SGHTA, CDR2 FQGNSA. This CDR3 has 16 amino acids. The CDR3 DNA reads as TGTGCCAGCAGCCCGGACCGGGGAAGCTCCTACAATGAGCAGTTCTTC. This encodes CASSPDRGSSYNEQFF.

The chain joins TRBV7-2 to TRBJ2-1; D possibly corresponds to TRBD1 (6 bases). The CDR3 loop spans 19 amino acids. Trimming pared 1 base from V and 6 bases from J, leaving 25 bases between. CDR1 is SGHTA, CDR2 FQGNSA, per germline. DNA for the CDR3: TGTGCCAGCAGCTTAGTGATTAGTGGGACACGAAAGGTTTTCAATGAGCAGTTCTTC. This encodes CASSLVISGTRKVFNEQFF.

For the CDR3, the DNA is TGTGCCAGCAGCCGCGGTTCAGGGACAGGGCTTGGCTACACCTTC. Amino acids: CASSRGSGTGLGYTF. This rearrangement joins TRBV7-2 to TRBJ1-2, with 9 bases identical to TRBD1. Losses at the gene ends were 5 bases for V and 7 bases for J; bases not matched to a gene: 11. CDR1 and CDR2 (germline): SGHTA, FQGNSA. The CDR3 spans 15 residues.

This clone showed up just once. The chain has TRBV29-1 and TRBJ1-1, with 7 bases identical to TRBD1. Germline CDR1 SQVTM, CDR2 ANQGSEA. The V segment lost 7 bases and the J segment 3 bases; nucleotides outside the gene matches: 8. The CDR3 runs 13 residues. The CDR3 bases are TGCAGCGCATCAGGGGGAGGGCACACTGAAGCTTTCTTT. Translating it yields CSASGGGHTEAFF.

The rearrangement links TRBV20-1 to TRBJ1-2; D gene unclear. V gave up 5 bases and J gave up 5 bases, with 9 bases separating them. The CDR3 is 11 amino acids. Germline V CDR1 and CDR2: DFQATT, SNEGSKA (reference sequence). The DNA for the CDR3 is TGCAGTGCTGCAGCAACTTATGGCTACACCTTC. As protein: CSAAATYGYTF.

The J gene is TRBJ1-3, the V gene TRBV14, with 9 positions matching TRBD1. The V gene end was trimmed by 4 bases and the J gene end by 0 bases; junction bases not matched to a gene: 13. Germline CDR1 is SGHDN and CDR2 is FVKESK. This CDR3 comprises 19 residues. CDR3 sequence: CASSRLGQGTLSSGNTIYF. The DNA for the CDR3 is TGTGCCAGCAGCCGGCTGGGACAGGGCACCCTAAGCTCTGGAAACACCATATATTTT.

This chain connects TRBV7-2 to TRBJ1-4, with D perhaps TRBD1 (6 bases). Trimming left V 2 bases short and J 7 bases short, with 14 bases between. CDR1 and CDR2 from the germline V gene are SGHTA and FQGNSA. The CDR3 runs to 15 residues. The CDR3 protein is CASSLNSRGVEKLFF. Here the CDR3 DNA reads TGTGCCAGCAGCTTAAACTCGAGGGGGGTTGAAAAACTGTTTTTT.

The chain couples TRBV7-6 to TRBJ2-5, with D perhaps given as TRBD1 or TRBD2 (5 bases each). The CDR3 length is 17 residues. V shed 2 bases and J shed 1 base, with 17 bases lying between them. Germline V gene data show CDR1 as SGHVS and CDR2 as FNYEAQ. Written as DNA, the CDR3 is TGTGCCAGCAGCTTAAGTGGGGGTAGCGTTTCCCAAGAGACCCAGTACTTC. Its translation is CASSLSGGSVSQETQYF. Variable domain in full (rest from reference TRBV7-6 and TRBJ2-5): GAGVSQSPRYKVTKRGQDVALRCDPISGHVSLYWYRQALGQGPEFLTYFNYEAQQDKSGLPNDRFSAERPEGSISTLTIQRTEQRDSAMYRCASSLSGGSVSQETQYFGPGTRLLVL.

The chain joins TRBV29-1 to TRBJ1-1, with D perhaps matching TRBD1 (5 bases). Per germline, CDR1 SQVTM and CDR2 ANQGSEA. Trimming took off 7 bases at V and 5 bases at J, with 17 bases between the two ends. The CDR3 loop spans 13 amino acids. This CDR3 is CSGSGPEGTEAFF. In DNA form, the CDR3 reads TGCAGCGGCTCGGGACCGGAGGGAACTGAAGCTTTCTTT.

The rearrangement links TRBV5-4 to TRBJ2-3; the D call may be TRBD1 or TRBD2 (5 bases each). Per the germline V gene, CDR1 is SGHNT and CDR2 is YYREEE (reference sequence). V lost 4 bases and J lost 0, with 12 bases in between. The CDR3 is 15 residues long. The CDR3 here is CASSEGTYSTDTQYF. The DNA for the CDR3 is TGTGCCAGCAGCGAGGGGACGTATAGCACAGATACGCAGTATTTT.

This chain connects TRBV10-1 to TRBJ1-1; D is unresolved. Germline assignment: CDR1 WNHNN and CDR2 SYGVQD (reference sequence). V lost 8 bases, J lost 0 bases, and 10 bases lay in between. This CDR3 contains 13 residues. The chain's CDR3 is CASSDGMNTEAFF. The CDR3 DNA reads TGCGCCAGCTCGGACGGGATGAACACTGAAGCTTTCTTT.

The gene calls are TRBV27 and TRBJ1-2, with D perhaps TRBD1 (5 bases). V shed 1 base and J shed 4 bases, with 10 bases lying between them. This CDR3 is 14 amino acids long. Germline CDR1 MNHEY, CDR2 SMNVEV (reference sequence). The CDR3 loop reads CASSLFSGSYGYTF. CDR3 DNA: TGTGCCAGCAGTTTATTTTCAGGGAGCTATGGCTACACCTTC.

This clone was observed once. The CDR3 region is CASSPRGQGDTGELFF. CDR3 bases: TGTGCCAGCTCACCACGAGGACAGGGCGACACCGGGGAGCTGTTTTTT. The rearrangement links TRBV18 to TRBJ2-2; 8 bases are shared with TRBD1. CDR3 length: 16 amino acids. Trimming cost V 1 base and J 3 bases; bases outside gene matches: 4. The germline V gene encodes CDR1 KGHSH and CDR2 LQKENI.

V usage is TRBV7-2 and J usage is TRBJ1-5; tentatively, D is TRBD1 (6 bases). Germline V CDR1 and CDR2: SGHTA, FQGNSA. The length of the CDR3 is 16 residues. The V and J ends lost 5 bases and 5 bases respectively, with 19 bases between them. CDR3 bases: TGTGCCAGCAGCATCAATGGGCCAGGGGTGTATCAGCCCCAGCATTTT. It codes for CASSINGPGVYQPQHF.

This chain connects TRBV4-1 to TRBJ2-2, with D uncertain. Trimming shortened V by 4 bases and J by 0 bases, and 15 bases separated the two germline ends. Germline CDR1 reads MGHRA; CDR2 reads YSYEKL. There are 17 residues in the CDR3. The CDR3 is CASSLRGWAANTGELFF. The CDR3 nucleotides read TGCGCCAGCAGCCTCAGAGGTTGGGCTGCGAACACCGGGGAGCTGTTTTTT.

This clone was recorded only once. The J gene is TRBJ2-3, the V gene TRBV5-4; D gene ambiguous. The germline V gene has CDR1 SGHNT and CDR2 YYREEE (reference sequence). V was cut by 4 bases and J by 0 bases, with 6 bases left in between. CDR3 size: 13 residues. The CDR3 is CASSVTSTDTQYF. CDR3 sequence (DNA): TGTGCCAGCAGCGTGACTAGCACAGATACGCAGTATTTT. Full variable domain (rest looked up from reference TRBV5-4 and TRBJ2-3): ETGVTQSPTHLIKTRGQQVTLRCSSQSGHNTVSWYQQALGQGPQFIFQYYREEENGRGNFPPRFSGLQFPNYSSELNVNALELDDSALYLCASSVTSTDTQYFGPGTRLTVL.

This chain joins TRBV6-5 and TRBJ2-2; the match to TRBD1 covers 9 bases. The trim removed 6 bases at V and 5 bases at J, leaving 4 bases unmatched. The germline CDR1 and CDR2 sequences are MNHEY and SVGAGI. The CDR3 spans 14 residues. The CDR3 loop reads CASRQGAGTGELFF. CDR3 nucleotide sequence: TGTGCCAGCAGACAGGGGGCGGGTACCGGGGAGCTGTTTTTT.

CDR3 sequence reads: CASSSERGYQPQHF. The CDR3 DNA reads TGTGCCAGCAGCTCGGAGCGGGGGTACCAGCCCCAGCATTTT. This rearrangement joins TRBV7-2 to TRBJ1-5, with a weak D call TRBD1 (5 bases). Trimming removed 4 bases at V and 7 bases at J, with 14 bases between. CDR3 length equals 14 residues. From germline, CDR1 is SGHTA and CDR2 FQGNSA.

In its sample, this clone was seen once. This sequence joins TRBV3-1 (or the pseudogene TRBV3-2) and TRBJ1-1; a weak D match, TRBD1 (5 bases). The V end lost 6 bases, the J end lost 1 base, and 15 bases lay between the germline ends. Germline lookup yields CDR1 LGHDT and CDR2 YNNKEL (reference sequence). The CDR3 covers 15 residues. For the CDR3, the DNA is TGTGCCAGCAGGGGTCAGGGTTCCCGGAACACTGAAGCTTTCTTT. It translates to CASRGQGSRNTEAFF.

This clone turned up a few times. The J gene is TRBJ2-1, the V gene TRBV10-1; 10 bases agree with TRBD1. Germline V lookup: CDR1 WNHNN, CDR2 SYGVQD (reference sequence). The CDR3 contains 14 residues. Trimming cost V 4 bases and J 7 bases; bases outside gene matches: 4. Here the CDR3 DNA reads TGCGCCAGCAGTGCTGGGACAGGGGTAAATGAGCAGTTCTTC. This codes for CASSAGTGVNEQFF.

The chain employs TRBV2 and TRBJ2-2; TRBD1 matches at 7 bases. This CDR3 region has 15 residues. CDR1 SNHLY and CDR2 FYNNEI come from the germline V gene. Germline trimming cut 6 bases from V and 5 bases from J; bases unmatched to any gene: 9. In DNA form, the CDR3 reads TGTGCCAGCAGCCCATTCCGGGACAGAACCGGGGAGCTGTTTTTT. Amino acid sequence: CASSPFRDRTGELFF.

The V gene is TRBV6-6, the J gene TRBJ2-7; maybe TRBD1 (6 bases). V was shortened by 7 bases and J by 0 bases, with 16 bases between the two germline ends. CDR1 and CDR2 from the germline V gene are MNHNY and SVGAGI (reference sequence). The CDR3 extends over 15 amino acids. The CDR3 DNA is TGTGCCAGCAATCGTGACAGGCGCTTCTCCTACGAGCAGTACTTC. Translated: CASNRDRRFSYEQYF.

In the case of this clone: The identical CDR3 is also encoded by other nucleotide sequences in the sample. The chain has TRBV19 and TRBJ2-1, with D perhaps TRBD1 or TRBD2 (6 bases each). Trimming took off 5 bases at V and 3 bases at J, with 11 bases between the two ends. This CDR3 has 14 residues. Germline CDR1 and CDR2: LNHDA and SQIVND (reference sequence). The CDR3 protein is CASSFGGGYNEQFF. The DNA of the CDR3 is TGTGCCAGTAGTTTTGGAGGGGGCTACAATGAGCAGTTCTTC.

The chain combines TRBV5-5 with TRBJ1-4; 7 bases match TRBD1. The V segment lost 8 bases and the J segment 4 bases; nucleotides outside the gene matches: 8. Germline CDR1 is SGHKS and CDR2 is YYEKEE (reference sequence). The CDR3 consists of 14 residues. CDR3 sequence: CASRRTGINEKLFF. In DNA form, the CDR3 reads TGTGCCAGTCGGCGGACAGGAATTAATGAAAAACTGTTTTTT.

V and J are TRBV5-1 and TRBJ2-2, with D perhaps TRBD1 or TRBD2 (5 bases each). The CDR3 loop spans 14 amino acids. The germline V gene encodes CDR1 SGHRS and CDR2 YFSETQ. The V end was cut by 3 bases, the J end by 6 bases, with 12 bases between. CDR3 sequence: CASSSGTTPGELFF. As DNA, the CDR3 is TGCGCCAGCAGCTCCGGGACGACTCCCGGGGAGCTGTTTTTT.

This chain joins TRBV7-2 and TRBJ2-4; D ambiguous. Trimming removed 1 base from V and 7 bases from J, with 5 bases in between. The CDR3 loop spans 12 amino acids. Germline assignment: CDR1 SGHTA and CDR2 FQGNSA. CDR3 in DNA: TGTGCCAGCAGCTTAGGAAGGAACATTCAGTACTTC. It translates to CASSLGRNIQYF. Filled out from reference TRBV7-2 and TRBJ2-4, the complete variable domain reads GAGVSQSPSNKVTEKGKDVELRCDPISGHTALYWYRQSLGQGLEFLIYFQGNSAPDKSGLPSDRFSAERTGGSVSTLTIQRTQQEDSAVYLCASSLGRNIQYFGAGTRLSVL.